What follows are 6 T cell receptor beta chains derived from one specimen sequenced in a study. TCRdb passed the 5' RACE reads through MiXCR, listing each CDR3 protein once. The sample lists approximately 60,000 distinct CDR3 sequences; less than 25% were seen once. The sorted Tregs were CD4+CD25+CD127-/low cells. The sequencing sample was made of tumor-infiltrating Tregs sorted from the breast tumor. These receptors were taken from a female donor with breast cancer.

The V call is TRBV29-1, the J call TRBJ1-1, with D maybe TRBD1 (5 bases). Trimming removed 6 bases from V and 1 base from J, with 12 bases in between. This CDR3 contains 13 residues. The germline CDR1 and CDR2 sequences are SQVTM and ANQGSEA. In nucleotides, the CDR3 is TGCAGCGTGACAGACGGCAGGAACACTGAAGCTTTCTTT. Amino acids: CSVTDGRNTEAFF.

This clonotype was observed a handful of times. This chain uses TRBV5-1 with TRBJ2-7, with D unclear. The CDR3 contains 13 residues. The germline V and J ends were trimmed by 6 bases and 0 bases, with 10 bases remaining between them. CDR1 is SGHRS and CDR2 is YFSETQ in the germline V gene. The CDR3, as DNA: TGCGCCAGCACTTGGGGTTCCTCCTACGAGCAGTACTTC. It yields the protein CASTWGSSYEQYF.

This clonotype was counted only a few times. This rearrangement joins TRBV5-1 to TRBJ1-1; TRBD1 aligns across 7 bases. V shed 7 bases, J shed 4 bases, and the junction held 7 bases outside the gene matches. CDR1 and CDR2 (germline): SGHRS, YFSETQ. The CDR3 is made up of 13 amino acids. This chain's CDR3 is CASSGTASTEAFF. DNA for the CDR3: TGCGCCAGCTCCGGGACAGCGAGCACTGAAGCTTTCTTT.

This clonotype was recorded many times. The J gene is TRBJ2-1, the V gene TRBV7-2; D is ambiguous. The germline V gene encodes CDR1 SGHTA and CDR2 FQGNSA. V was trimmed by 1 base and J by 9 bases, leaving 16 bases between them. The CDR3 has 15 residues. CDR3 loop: CASSLVETSSGEQFF. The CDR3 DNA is TGTGCCAGCAGCTTAGTGGAAACCTCCTCTGGTGAGCAGTTCTTC.

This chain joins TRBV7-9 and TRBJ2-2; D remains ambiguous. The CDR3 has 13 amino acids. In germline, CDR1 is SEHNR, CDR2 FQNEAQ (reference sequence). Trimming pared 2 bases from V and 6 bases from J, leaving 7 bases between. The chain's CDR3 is CASSLQGSGELFF. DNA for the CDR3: TGTGCCAGCAGCTTACAAGGATCCGGGGAGCTGTTTTTT.

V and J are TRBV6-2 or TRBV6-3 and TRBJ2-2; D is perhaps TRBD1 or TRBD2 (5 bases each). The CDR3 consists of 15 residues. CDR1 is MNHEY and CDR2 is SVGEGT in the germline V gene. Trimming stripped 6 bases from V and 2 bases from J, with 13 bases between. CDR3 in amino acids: CASRSGTVNTGELFF. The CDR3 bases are TGTGCCAGCAGGTCCGGGACGGTAAACACCGGGGAGCTGTTTTTT.